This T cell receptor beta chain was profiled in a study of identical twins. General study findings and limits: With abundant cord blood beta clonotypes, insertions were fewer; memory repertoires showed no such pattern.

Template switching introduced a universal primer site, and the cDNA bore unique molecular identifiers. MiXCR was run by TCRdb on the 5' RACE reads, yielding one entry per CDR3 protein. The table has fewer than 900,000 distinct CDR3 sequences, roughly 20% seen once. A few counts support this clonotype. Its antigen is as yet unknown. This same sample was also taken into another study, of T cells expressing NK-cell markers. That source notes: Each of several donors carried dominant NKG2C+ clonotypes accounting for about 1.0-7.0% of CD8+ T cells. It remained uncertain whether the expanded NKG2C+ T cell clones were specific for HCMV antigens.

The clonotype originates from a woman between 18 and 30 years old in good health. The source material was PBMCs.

The CDR3 coding sequence is TGTGCCAGCAGTTTCTACAGGGATTCACCCCTCCACTTT. Translating gives CASSFYRDSPLHF. The genes are TRBV12-3 or TRBV12-4 and TRBJ1-6; perhaps TRBD1 as D (6 bases). V gave up 3 bases and J gave up 8 bases, with 8 bases separating them. The CDR3 totals 13 residues.